This TCR beta chain was identified during a study of cytomegalovirus exposure and HLA in healthy donors. This PCR relied on a set of 60 Vbeta primers and 13 Jbeta primers. Sequencing used immunoSEQ multiplex PCR; TCRdb keeps in-frame clones, though not all of them. The repertoire has some 140,000 clones, approximately 73% of them found once; the top ten carry about 1.2%. J lost 0 bases, V lost 4 bases, and 5 bases had no gene match. In germline, CDR1 is MGHRA, CDR2 YSYEKL. This CDR3 is built from 16 residues. Input material: PBMCs. The chain joins TRBV4-1 to TRBJ1-1; 10 bases align to TRBD1. The TCR was taken from a woman aged 40 to 55 in good health and CMV-seronegative. The CDR3 reads CASSPRDRGMNTEAFF. DNA for the CDR3: TGCGCCAGCAGCCCCCGGGACAGGGGTATGAACACTGAAGCTTTCTTT.